Shown below are 28 T cell receptor beta chains from a single sample sequenced in a study of PD-L1 blockade in urothelial cancer. The time point: pretreatment peripheral blood. Generated by immunoSEQ multiplex PCR, the TCRdb table keeps only in-frame clones and is missing some. The sample has roughly 47,000 clones; 75% to 85% are singletons. The sequencing used PBMCs, collected around atezolizumab (anti-PD-L1) treatment. The receptors shown here come from an older man with urothelial cancer.

The chain combines TRBV19 with TRBJ1-2, with D tentatively TRBD1 (5 bases). V was clipped by 1 base and J by 5 bases, with 14 bases between them. Germline assignment: CDR1 LNHDA and CDR2 SQIVND (reference sequence). The CDR3 spans 15 residues. For the CDR3, the DNA is TGTGCCAGTAGTATAGGGGGGGACCCTATTTATGGCTACACCTTC. Protein sequence: CASSIGGDPIYGYTF.

CDR3 in amino acids: CASSLELAWRTGELFF. Written as DNA, the CDR3 is TGCGCCAGCAGCTTGGAACTAGCATGGAGGACCGGGGAGCTGTTTTTT. This chain uses TRBV5-1 with TRBJ2-2; possibly TRBD2 for D (6 bases). The length of the CDR3 is 16 residues. The germline V and J ends were trimmed by 0 bases and 5 bases, with 14 bases remaining between them. Germline lookup yields CDR1 SGHRS and CDR2 YFSETQ.

V usage is TRBV19 and J usage is TRBJ1-5; 10 positions agree with TRBD1. Germline V gives CDR1 LNHDA, CDR2 SQIVND (reference sequence). The V and J ends lost 5 bases and 6 bases, in that order; junction bases with no gene match: 4. The CDR3 sequence is 14 residues long. For the CDR3, the DNA is TGTGCCAGTAGTTTGGGACAGGGGACTCAGCCCCAGCATTTT. Translation gives CASSLGQGTQPQHF.

The chain couples TRBV11-2 to TRBJ2-4; D perhaps matches TRBD2 (6 bases). Trimming took off 5 bases at V and 1 base at J, with 9 bases between the two ends. In germline, CDR1 is SGHAT, CDR2 FQNNGV. The CDR3 loop spans 14 amino acids. The CDR3 region has the DNA TGTGCCAGCAGCGCAGGGAGGGCCAAAAACATTCAGTACTTC. Translated: CASSAGRAKNIQYF.

This clone came up once. The chain combines TRBV5-8 with TRBJ1-5; D remains ambiguous. Germline V gene sequence: CDR1 SGHTS, CDR2 YDEGEE. This CDR3 region has 13 residues. Trimming shortened V by 2 bases and J by 7 bases, and 10 bases separated the two germline ends. Here the CDR3 reads CASSLRDLQPQHF. Written as DNA, the CDR3 is TGTGCCAGCAGCTTACGGGATTTGCAGCCCCAGCATTTT.

The chain is built from TRBV7-2 and TRBJ1-2; TRBD1 is a possible D gene (5 bases). Germline V gene lookup returns CDR1 SGHTA and CDR2 FQGNSA. Trimming stripped 5 bases from V and 4 bases from J, with 17 bases between. This CDR3 spans 15 amino acids. The CDR3 DNA sequence: TGTGCCAGCAGCCCTCACCCGGGGGGAAGCTATGGCTACACCTTC. It encodes CASSPHPGGSYGYTF.

CDR3 in amino acids: CAWGVWGGGTDTQYF. CDR3 bases: TGTGCCTGGGGAGTCTGGGGGGGAGGCACAGATACGCAGTATTTT. This rearrangement joins TRBV30 to TRBJ2-3; 7 nucleotides agree with TRBD2. The CDR3 covers 15 residues. CDR1 and CDR2 (germline): GTSNPN, SVGIG (reference sequence). Trimming at V came to 5 bases and at J to 1 base, leaving 9 bases not matched to a gene. Complete variable domain (other parts from reference TRBV30 and TRBJ2-3): SQTIHQWPATLVQPVGSPLSLECTVEGTSNPNLYWYRQAAGRGLQLLFYSVGIGQISSEVPQNLSASRPQDRQFILSSKKLLLSDSGFYLCAWGVWGGGTDTQYFGPGTRLTVL.

The chain links TRBV5-6 to TRBJ2-7; the D gene is possibly TRBD2 (6 bases). The V gene's germline CDR1 is SGHDT and CDR2 YYEEEE. This CDR3 comprises 13 residues. Deletions cut 5 bases from V and 4 bases from J, with 13 bases between. The CDR3 nucleotides read TGTGCCAGCAGGGACTACCGGGGTTACGAGCAGTACTTC. Translation: CASRDYRGYEQYF.

The chain is built from TRBV7-2 and TRBJ1-2; D is unresolved. Germline CDR1 SGHTA, CDR2 FQGNSA. V was trimmed by 5 bases and J by 1 base, leaving 11 bases between them. The CDR3 extends over 14 amino acids. CDR3 in amino acids: CASSTTIVNYGYTF. CDR3 coding DNA: TGTGCCAGCAGCACCACAATTGTTAACTATGGCTACACCTTC.

This clone was picked up a small number of times. This chain connects TRBV5-1 to TRBJ1-4, with 10 bases that match TRBD1. Germline CDR1 reads SGHRS; CDR2 reads YFSETQ. The CDR3 totals 15 residues. J gave up 7 bases and V 4 bases, and 7 bases lay outside the gene matches. The CDR3, as DNA: TGCGCCAGCAGCGGGGGACAGGGGTTAATTGAAAAACTGTTTTTT. It specifies CASSGGQGLIEKLFF.

The V call is TRBV25-1, the J call TRBJ2-1, with 8 nucleotides matching TRBD2. V dropped 5 bases and J dropped 3; count of bases not matched to a gene: 9. The CDR3 loop spans 16 amino acids. Germline lookup yields CDR1 MGHDK and CDR2 SYGVNS. DNA of the CDR3: TGTGCCAGCAGTTCAGCGGGAGCCACTCACTACAATGAGCAGTTCTTC. Its translation: CASSSAGATHYNEQFF.

CDR3 in DNA: TGTGCCATCAGTGAGTCCAGCGAAGCGGGAGGGCCCTCGGACACCGGGGAGCTGTTTTTT. Translating gives CAISESSEAGGPSDTGELFF. The chain joins TRBV10-3 to TRBJ2-2, with 10 bases fitting TRBD2. Germline CDR1 reads ENHRY; CDR2 reads SYGVKD. V was clipped by 0 bases and J by 3 bases; unmatched bases: 13. The CDR3 has 20 amino acids.

The rearrangement joins TRBV16 to TRBJ1-1, with D tentatively TRBD1 (5 bases). Trimming cost V 4 bases and J 0 bases, with 12 bases left between them. The CDR3 is 15 amino acids. CDR1 and CDR2 from the germline V gene are KGHSY and FQNENV. This chain's CDR3 is CASSLQGQMNTEAFF. CDR3 DNA sequence: TGTGCCAGCAGCCTCCAGGGCCAGATGAACACTGAAGCTTTCTTT.

J is TRBJ2-2 and V is TRBV2; D is possibly TRBD2 (5 bases). In germline, CDR1 is SNHLY, CDR2 FYNNEI. Trimming removed 4 bases from V and 3 bases from J, with 12 bases in between. The CDR3 covers 15 residues. CDR3 nucleotides: TGTGCCAGCAGTGTAGGAGGTAGCGACACCGGGGAGCTGTTTTTT. The encoded protein is CASSVGGSDTGELFF.

The chain employs TRBV28 and TRBJ1-5; possible D gene TRBD1, 5 bases. The CDR3 covers 15 residues. Per the germline V gene, CDR1 is MDHEN and CDR2 is SYDVKM. Deletions cut 6 bases from V and 2 bases from J, with 14 bases between. The DNA of the CDR3 is TGTGCCAGCAGGCCCCCTGGGGCTGGCAATCAGCCCCAGCATTTT. It specifies CASRPPGAGNQPQHF.

This sequence joins TRBV6-1 and TRBJ2-7; 9 nucleotides align to TRBD2. Germline CDR1 MNHNS, CDR2 SASEGT. J lost 3 bases, V lost 2 bases, and 5 bases had no gene match. CDR3 length equals 15 residues. Written as DNA, the CDR3 is TGTGCCAGCAGTGAATGGACTAGCGAGGACTACGAGCAGTACTTC. Translated: CASSEWTSEDYEQYF.

The chain has TRBV6-5 and TRBJ1-2; weak D call: TRBD1 (5 bases). Germline V lookup: CDR1 MNHEY, CDR2 SVGAGI. The CDR3 is 13 amino acids. V was shortened by 2 bases and J by 6 bases, with 10 bases between the two germline ends. For the CDR3, the DNA is TGTGCCAGCAGTTACAATGGGGCTAATGGCTACACCTTC. Residues: CASSYNGANGYTF.

The J gene is TRBJ1-3, the V gene TRBV4-2, with D possibly matching TRBD1 (5 bases). Per germline, CDR1 LGHNA and CDR2 YNFKEQ. CDR3 size: 18 residues. V was clipped by 0 bases and J by 1 base, with 16 bases between them. CDR3 protein: CASSQDIGGRGSGNTIYF. CDR3 in DNA: TGTGCCAGCAGCCAAGATATCGGGGGAAGAGGGTCTGGAAACACCATATATTTT.

This clone has a handful of counts. The CDR3 is CASTADGGETGELFF. DNA for the CDR3: TGTGCCAGTACTGCGGACGGTGGGGAGACCGGGGAGCTGTTTTTT. The rearrangement uses TRBV19 and TRBJ2-2; tentatively, D is TRBD2 (5 bases). Germline V gives CDR1 LNHDA, CDR2 SQIVND (reference sequence). The V and J ends lost 7 bases and 5 bases respectively, with 17 bases between them. This CDR3 has 15 residues.

The chain has TRBV19 and TRBJ1-3, with 7 positions matching TRBD1. This CDR3 has 14 residues. With V trimmed by 6 bases and J by 4 bases, 6 bases remained unmatched. The V gene's germline CDR1 is LNHDA and CDR2 SQIVND (reference sequence). CDR3 bases: TGTGCCAGTAGAGTGACAGGGCTCGGAAACACCATATATTTT. Translation: CASRVTGLGNTIYF. Combining the CDR3 with reference TRBV19 and TRBJ1-3 gives the whole variable domain DGGITQSPKYLFRKEGQNVTLSCEQNLNHDAMYWYRQDPGQGLRLIYYSQIVNDFQKGDIAEGYSVSREKKESFPLTVTSAQKNPTAFYLCASRVTGLGNTIYFGEGSWLTVV.

V gene TRBV16 combines with J gene TRBJ2-7; 14 bases line up with TRBD2. From germline, CDR1 is KGHSY and CDR2 FQNENV. The trim removed 2 bases at V and 6 bases at J, leaving 12 bases unmatched. CDR3 size: 18 residues. CDR3 coding DNA: TGTGCCAGCAGCCAAAATGTACCGGGACTAGCGGGAGTGGTCGAGCAGTACTTC. This sequence encodes CASSQNVPGLAGVVEQYF.

The chain employs TRBV4-2 and TRBJ1-2, with 7 positions matching TRBD1. The CDR3 is 15 residues long. V gave up 4 bases and J gave up 4 bases; unmatched junction bases: 9. Germline CDR1 is LGHNA and CDR2 is YNFKEQ. The CDR3 nucleotides read TGTGCCAGCAGCCCCGAAGAAGGGGGCGGCTATGGCTACACCTTC. Amino acid sequence: CASSPEEGGGYGYTF.

The rearrangement joins TRBV29-1 to TRBJ2-5; 7 positions agree with TRBD1. After removal of 5 bases from V and 1 base from J, the junction contained 4 bases not matched to a gene. The CDR3 spans 13 residues. Germline V gives CDR1 SQVTM, CDR2 ANQGSEA. Written as DNA, the CDR3 is TGCAGCGTTCTAGGGGGCCGCCAAGAGACCCAGTACTTC. Translating gives CSVLGGRQETQYF. Filled out from reference TRBV29-1 and TRBJ2-5, the complete variable domain reads SAVISQKPSRDICQRGTSLTIQCQVDSQVTMMFWYRQQPGQSLTLIATANQGSEATYESGFVIDKFPISRPNLTFSTLTVSNMSPEDSSIYLCSVLGGRQETQYFGPGTRLLVL.

This chain joins TRBV28 and TRBJ2-3, with TRBD2 identical over 8 bases. The CDR3 contains 17 residues. CDR1 and CDR2 from the germline V gene are MDHEN and SYDVKM. V trimming: 5 bases; J trimming: 4 bases; junction bases outside the gene matches: 14. The CDR3: CASSGAELSGSSDTQYF. The CDR3 nucleotides read TGTGCCAGCAGTGGGGCGGAATTGAGCGGGAGCTCAGATACGCAGTATTTT. Together with reference TRBV28 and TRBJ2-3, the CDR3 gives the full variable domain: DVKVTQSSRYLVKRTGEKVFLECVQDMDHENMFWYRQDPGLGLRLIYFSYDVKMKEKGDIPEGYSVSREKKERFSLILESASTNQTSMYLCASSGAELSGSSDTQYFGPGTRLTVL.

Regarding this clone: Within the sample, other DNA sequences also encode this same CDR3. CDR3: CASSLELAGGAGELFF. In nucleotides, the CDR3 is TGTGCCAGCAGCTTAGAGCTAGCGGGAGGGGCCGGGGAGCTGTTTTTT. This chain uses TRBV11-1 with TRBJ2-2; 12 bases agree with TRBD2. V shed 1 base and J 6 bases; nucleotides not matched to a gene: 3. The germline V gene encodes CDR1 SGHAT and CDR2 FQDESV (reference sequence). This CDR3 has 16 residues.

The chain combines TRBV28 with TRBJ2-4, with a weak D call TRBD1 (6 bases). Trimming removed 5 bases from V and 13 bases from J, with 15 bases in between. The CDR3 spans 12 residues. Germline CDR1 is MDHEN and CDR2 is SYDVKM. The CDR3 nucleotides read TGTGCCAGCAGTCCCCCCCGGGACACACAGTACTTC. Translated: CASSPPRDTQYF.

The gene calls are TRBV27 and TRBJ1-1; D gene ambiguous. Trimming stripped 2 bases from V and 0 bases from J, with 16 bases between. Germline CDR1 and CDR2: MNHEY and SMNVEV (reference sequence). The CDR3 sequence is 17 residues long. The CDR3 region is CASSLGLRFGMNTEAFF. The CDR3 coding sequence is TGTGCCAGCAGTTTAGGCTTAAGGTTCGGGATGAACACTGAAGCTTTCTTT.

The rearrangement uses TRBV19 and TRBJ2-1; D remains unclear. The CDR3 sequence is 14 residues long. Germline assignment: CDR1 LNHDA and CDR2 SQIVND (reference sequence). Between the trimmed V and J ends, which lost 2 bases and 5 bases, there was a span of 10 bases. Here the CDR3 reads CASSISSLNNEQFF. Here the CDR3 DNA reads TGTGCCAGTAGTATAAGTAGTCTCAACAATGAGCAGTTCTTC.